This TCR beta chain was documented in a study of T cell repertoires in chronic hepatitis B (dated by TCRdb to the late 2010s). Receptors were amplified or captured by the immunoSEQ multiplex PCR assay. Here the immuneACCESS table is served through TCRdb, limited to in-frame sequences with V and J called. Missing clones are a known gap in these copies; in checked studies unresolved V genes cover under half, and the rest lacks a known reason. This sample's listing comprises around 18 clones. As concerns this clone: Qualities for individual bases were not recorded, and no much larger clone is one base off.

Counted from cysteine to phenylalanine, this CDR3 has 14 amino acids. Just the 42-base CDR3 DNA is kept, in frame starting at base 1. Trimming takes 5 bases off V and 6 bases off J; junction bases not matched to a gene: 7. The germline V gene (reference sequence) specifies SEHNR as CDR1 and FQNEAQ as CDR2. Sample: HBV core (core169) epitope-specific CD8+ T cells from PBMCs. In this chain, TRBV7-9 is recombined with TRBJ2-1; a stretch of 7 junction bases matches TRBD2. The TCR comes from a human donor with chronic hepatitis B virus infection. The nucleotide sequence reads TGTGCCAGCAGCCGGACTAGGGGTTCCAATGAGCAGTTCTTC. It encodes CASSRTRGSNEQFF. Full variable domain (CDR3 extended with the reference TRBV7-9 and TRBJ2-1 proteins): DTGVSQNPRHKITKRGQNVTFRCDPISEHNRLYWYRQTLGQGPEFLTYFQNEAQLEKSRLLSDRFSAERPKGSFSTLEIQRTEQGDSAMYLCASSRTRGSNEQFFGPGTRLTVL.